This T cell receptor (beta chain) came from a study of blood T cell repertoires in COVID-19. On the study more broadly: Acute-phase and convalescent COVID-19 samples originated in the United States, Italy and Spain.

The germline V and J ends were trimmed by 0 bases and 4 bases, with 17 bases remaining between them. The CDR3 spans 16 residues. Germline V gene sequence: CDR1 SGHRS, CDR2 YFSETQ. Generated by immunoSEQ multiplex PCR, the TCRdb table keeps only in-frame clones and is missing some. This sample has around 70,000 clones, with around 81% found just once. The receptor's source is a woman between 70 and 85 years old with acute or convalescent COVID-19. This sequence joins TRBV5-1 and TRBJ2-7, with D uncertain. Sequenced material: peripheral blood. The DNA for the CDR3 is TGCGCCAGCAGCTTGGCCTTGTCTAATACGTTGTACGAGCAGTACTTC. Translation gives CASSLALSNTLYEQYF.